This TCR beta chain stems from a study of Graves' ophthalmopathy and Graves' hyperthyroidism. Whole-study findings and limits: Most clonotypes expanded in thyroid above 0.001 frequency were present in blood too.

On this clonotype: The target antigen is unknown.

The authors amplified TCR beta CDR3 regions from RNA transcripts. First-round RT-PCR relied on HTBI primers, and a second-round multiplex PCR came next. TCRdb fed the multiplex PCR reads into MiXCR, producing one record per CDR3 protein. The sample holds around 1,200,000 distinct CDR3 sequences, 36% seen once. The CDR3 extends over 12 amino acids. The germline CDR1 and CDR2 sequences are GTSNPN and SVGIG (reference sequence). V was pared by 1 base and J by 6 bases, with 3 bases of the junction left unmatched. Sequences were obtained from peripheral blood or thyroid tissue (not recorded which). The receptor was derived from an adult man with Graves' hyperthyroidism. This chain joins TRBV30 and TRBJ2-7, with 7 positions matching TRBD2. CDR3 sequence (DNA): TGTGCCTGGAGTGGGGGGGGTTTCGAGCAGTACTTC. This sequence encodes CAWSGGGFEQYF. Full variable domain (rest looked up from reference TRBV30 and TRBJ2-7): SQTIHQWPATLVQPVGSPLSLECTVEGTSNPNLYWYRQAAGRGLQLLFYSVGIGQISSEVPQNLSASRPQDRQFILSSKKLLLSDSGFYLCAWSGGGFEQYFGPGTRLTVT.